The clone carrying this TCR beta chain was seen a handful of times. The target antigen is unknown. CDR3 length: 17 residues. The germline V gene has CDR1 SNHLY and CDR2 FYNNEI. The V segment lost 6 bases and the J segment 0 bases; nucleotides outside the gene matches: 7. The whole isolated RNA underwent reverse transcription, so sequencing captured expressed TCRB transcripts. The table came from immunoSEQ multiplex PCR; TCRdb's copy has only in-frame clones and leaves some out. The sample shows more than 85,000 clones, approximately 39% of them seen only once. These data are taken from a study of beta chain features in type 1 diabetes. Study context: Similarity in age, gender and cell yields was seen between patients and healthy donors. Sorted cells from all samples, numbering 95 million to 140 million, were examined.

Study conclusions and caveats: VDJ junctions sequenced from type 1 diabetes patients showed fewer insertions and more deletions.

This chain uses TRBV2 with TRBJ2-1, with 11 positions matching TRBD1. Sequenced input: stem cell memory CD4+ T cells from blood. This TCR came from a woman aged 18-29 years in good health. The CDR3 sequence: CASRRTGGTGSYNEQFF. The CDR3, as DNA: TGTGCCAGCAGGCGGACAGGGGGCACAGGCTCCTACAATGAGCAGTTCTTC.